Only one count was recorded for the clone carrying this TCR beta chain. Its antigen remains unknown. Assay used: immunoSEQ multiplex PCR; TCRdb lists only in-frame clones, some missing. This repertoire shows tens of thousands of clones, approximately 84% found once; its top ten account for nearly 4.5%. The sample is drawn from a study of OX40 agonist ivuxolimab in advanced cancers. Overall study findings and caveats: Expanded clones were, on average, more numerous in CD8+ T cells than in CD4+.

The sequence was collected from an adult with an advanced solid tumor such as melanoma, head and neck, liver or kidney cancer. The sample consisted of CD4+ or CD8+ T cells sorted from blood, taken in a trial of the OX40 agonist ivuxolimab.

This chain's CDR3 is CASSTTGTNTGELFF. CDR3 DNA sequence: TGTGCCAGCAGCACGACAGGGACGAACACCGGGGAGCTGTTTTTT. The chain carries TRBV7-8 and TRBJ2-2; 7 bases align to TRBD1. The V gene's germline CDR1 is SGHVS and CDR2 FQNEAQ. The ends lost 5 bases at V and 0 bases at J; junction bases unmatched: 3. This CDR3 has 15 residues.